One and the same sample provided the 17 T cell receptor beta chains below, sequenced in a study of control samples from healthy donors and cancer patients. Method: immunoSEQ multiplex PCR; TCRdb's copy keeps in-frame clones and lacks some. This sample has 150,000 to 200,000 clones, with around 91% found just once. The sample consisted of blood. The source is a woman between 25 and 40 years old in good health.

The CDR3 nucleotides are TGTGCCAGCAGCAGACTGGGGGCTGGCTACACCTTC. Protein product: CASSRLGAGYTF. This sequence joins TRBV7-2 and TRBJ1-2, with D possibly being TRBD1 (6 bases). Trimming shortened V by 5 bases and J by 7 bases, and 11 bases separated the two germline ends. This CDR3 region has 12 residues. From germline, CDR1 is SGHTA and CDR2 FQGNSA.

The V and J genes are TRBV7-8 and TRBJ1-1; D gene uncertain. Germline assignment: CDR1 SGHVS and CDR2 FQNEAQ. The V end was cut by 1 base, the J end by 5 bases, with 8 bases between. This CDR3 contains 13 residues. CDR3 protein: CASSLGGWTEAFF. In DNA, the CDR3 is TGTGCCAGCAGCTTAGGGGGTTGGACTGAAGCTTTCTTT.

This clone was seen repeatedly, ten times or more. Other DNA sequences from this sample encode an identical CDR3 as well. The chain joins TRBV4-1 to TRBJ2-5, with 7 bases identical to TRBD1. Losses at the gene ends were 3 bases for V and 4 bases for J; bases not matched to a gene: 5. CDR3 length: 14 residues. Germline CDR1 and CDR2: MGHRA and YSYEKL. The chain's CDR3 is CASSQNRGRETQYF. The DNA for the CDR3 is TGCGCCAGCAGCCAGAACAGGGGTCGAGAGACCCAGTACTTC.

This clone has just one count. This chain uses TRBV7-9 with TRBJ1-2, with D maybe TRBD1 (5 bases). The CDR3 is 13 residues long. Germline V lookup: CDR1 SEHNR, CDR2 FQNEAQ (reference sequence). The ends were cut back, 2 bases at V and 6 bases at J, with 10 bases in the middle. The DNA for the CDR3 is TGTGCCAGCAGCTTACAGGGTGGGGATGGCTACACCTTC. This encodes CASSLQGGDGYTF.

J is TRBJ1-2 and V is TRBV6-2 or TRBV6-3, with D tentatively TRBD1 (5 bases). The CDR3 contains 15 residues. The V gene's germline CDR1 is MNHEY and CDR2 SVGEGT. V was shortened by 0 bases and J by 1 base, with 9 bases between the two germline ends. The CDR3 DNA reads as TGTGCCAGCAGTTACTCGGGACGGTTTAACTATGGCTACACCTTC. Protein: CASSYSGRFNYGYTF.

The chain is built from TRBV6-5 and TRBJ2-1; weak D call: TRBD2 (5 bases). Germline CDR1 and CDR2: MNHEY and SVGAGI. V shed 7 bases and J shed 4 bases, with 11 bases lying between them. CDR3 size: 13 residues. CDR3 in amino acids: CASNEGLYNEQFF. In nucleotides, the CDR3 is TGTGCCAGCAACGAGGGTCTTTACAATGAGCAGTTCTTC.

The chain has TRBV23-1 and TRBJ2-7; 9 bases match TRBD1. TRBV23-1 belongs to the ORF category, with a function that is uncertain. Trimming at V came to 4 bases and at J to 3 bases, leaving 1 base not matched to a gene. The CDR3 runs to 13 residues. CDR3 DNA sequence: TGCGCCAGCAGTCGGACAGGGGACTACGAGCAGTACTTC. Translating gives CASSRTGDYEQYF.

The count of this clone is one. The chain employs TRBV19 and TRBJ1-6, with 10 bases aligning to TRBD1. Germline CDR1 is LNHDA and CDR2 is SQIVND (reference sequence). This CDR3 is built from 13 residues. V lost 6 bases, J lost 10 bases, and 3 bases stayed unmatched. CDR3 residues: CASRGTGESPLHF. Written as DNA, the CDR3 is TGTGCCAGTAGGGGGACAGGGGAATCACCCCTCCACTTT. The entire variable domain, with the rest obtained from reference TRBV19 and TRBJ1-6, is as follows: DGGITQSPKYLFRKEGQNVTLSCEQNLNHDAMYWYRQDPGQGLRLIYYSQIVNDFQKGDIAEGYSVSREKKESFPLTVTSAQKNPTAFYLCASRGTGESPLHFGNGTRLTVT.

This chain's CDR3 is CASSLSGGAYNEQFF. CDR3 nucleotides: TGTGCCAGCAGCCTAAGCGGGGGGGCCTACAATGAGCAGTTCTTC. V is TRBV7-3 and J is TRBJ2-1; 10 bases agree with TRBD2. V lost 5 bases, J lost 2 bases, and 3 bases stayed unmatched. Germline V gene sequence: CDR1 SGHTA, CDR2 FQGTGA. The CDR3 is 15 residues long.

The rearrangement joins TRBV6-5 to TRBJ2-3; D may correspond to TRBD1 or TRBD2 (6 bases each). V lost 6 bases and J lost 0, with 13 bases in between. CDR3 length: 15 residues. Germline loops: CDR1 MNHEY, CDR2 SVGAGI. The CDR3 region is CASRRGGSSTDTQYF. The CDR3 DNA is TGTGCCAGCAGGAGAGGGGGGTCTAGCACAGATACGCAGTATTTT.

This clone was seen a single time. This chain uses TRBV10-1 with TRBJ1-2; 8 positions match TRBD1. The germline V gene has CDR1 WNHNN and CDR2 SYGVQD (reference sequence). The ends lost 7 bases at V and 5 bases at J; junction bases unmatched: 9. There are 14 residues in the CDR3. Here the CDR3 DNA reads TGCGCCAGCACCAGACAGGGGTCGGGGTATGGCTACACCTTC. It specifies CASTRQGSGYGYTF.

The CDR3 region has the DNA TGTGCCAGCAGTGCGACTAGCGGGAGGAGGAATGAGCAGTTCTTC. Its translation is CASSATSGRRNEQFF. The J gene is TRBJ2-1, the V gene TRBV28; 13 nucleotides align to TRBD2. Germline CDR1 MDHEN, CDR2 SYDVKM. Losses at the gene ends were 5 bases for V and 7 bases for J; bases not matched to a gene: 5. CDR3 size: 15 residues.

CDR3: CASTRQATNEKLFF. The CDR3 nucleotides read TGTGCCAGTACCCGACAGGCAACTAATGAAAAACTGTTTTTT. This chain uses TRBV19 with TRBJ1-4, with D possibly TRBD1 on 6 matching bases. The CDR3 contains 14 residues. From germline, CDR1 is LNHDA and CDR2 SQIVND (reference sequence). Trimming took off 7 bases at V and 0 bases at J, with 9 bases between the two ends.

The chain joins TRBV4-1 to TRBJ2-3, with TRBD2 matching 14 bases. The V segment lost 0 bases and the J segment 0 bases; nucleotides outside the gene matches: 8. CDR1 and CDR2 (germline): MGHRA, YSYEKL. This CDR3 has 20 amino acids. The CDR3 loop is CASSQDRGTSGRSSTDTQYF. CDR3 DNA sequence: TGCGCCAGCAGCCAAGATAGAGGGACTAGCGGGAGATCGAGCACAGATACGCAGTATTTT.

The chain links TRBV6-6 to TRBJ1-2; 7 bases are a match to TRBD1. V shed 0 bases and J 4 bases; nucleotides not matched to a gene: 2. The CDR3 runs to 14 residues. Germline V lookup: CDR1 MNHNY, CDR2 SVGAGI (reference sequence). This CDR3 reads CASSYSGTAYGYTF. CDR3 coding DNA: TGTGCCAGCAGTTACTCCGGGACAGCCTATGGCTACACCTTC.

The chain carries TRBV5-1 and TRBJ2-1, with TRBD2 as a possible D gene (6 bases). Germline V gene sequence: CDR1 SGHRS, CDR2 YFSETQ. CDR3 length equals 14 residues. Trimming left V 0 bases short and J 5 bases short, with 9 bases between. The CDR3 sequence: CASSLAAGNNEQFF. The CDR3, as DNA: TGCGCCAGCAGCTTGGCGGCGGGAAACAATGAGCAGTTCTTC.

The genes are TRBV6-5 and TRBJ1-4; D is perhaps TRBD1 (5 bases). V gave up 6 bases and J gave up 5 bases, with 10 bases separating them. CDR3 size: 13 residues. In germline, CDR1 is MNHEY, CDR2 SVGAGI. DNA for the CDR3: TGTGCCAGCAGCCACGACAGAAATGAAAAACTGTTTTTT. Encoded protein: CASSHDRNEKLFF.